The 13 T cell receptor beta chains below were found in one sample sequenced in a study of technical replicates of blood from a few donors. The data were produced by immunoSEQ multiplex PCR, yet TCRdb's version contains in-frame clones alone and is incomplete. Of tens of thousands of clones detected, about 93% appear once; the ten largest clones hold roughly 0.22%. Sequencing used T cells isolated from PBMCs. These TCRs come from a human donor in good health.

The CDR3 bases are TGTGCCAGCACCATCGCCCAAGGAACGGGGTACGAGCAGTACTTC. This gives the protein CASTIAQGTGYEQYF. This chain connects TRBV28 to TRBJ2-7; possible D gene TRBD2, 5 bases. V was pared by 7 bases and J by 4 bases, with 20 bases between. This CDR3 contains 15 residues. In germline, CDR1 is MDHEN, CDR2 SYDVKM.

CDR3 nucleotides: TGCGCCAGCAGCTCCGGAGGGGACTATGGCTACACCTTC. Translated, it gives CASSSGGDYGYTF. J is TRBJ1-2 and V is TRBV5-1; maybe TRBD1 (5 bases). The CDR3 sequence is 13 residues long. Per germline, CDR1 SGHRS and CDR2 YFSETQ. Deletions cut 3 bases from V and 3 bases from J, with 9 bases between. The whole variable domain, filled in from reference TRBV5-1 and TRBJ1-2, reads KAGVTQTPRYLIKTRGQQVTLSCSPISGHRSVSWYQQTPGQGLQFLFEYFSETQRNKGNFPGRFSGRQFSNSRSEMNVSTLELGDSALYLCASSSGGDYGYTFGSGTRLTVV.

CDR3 in amino acids: CASSPRQGNTGELFF. For the CDR3, the DNA is TGTGCCAGCTCACCACGTCAGGGGAACACCGGGGAGCTGTTTTTT. The J gene is TRBJ2-2, the V gene TRBV18, with a tentative D call TRBD1 (5 bases). This CDR3 is built from 15 residues. Germline CDR1 and CDR2: KGHSH and LQKENI. Trimming shortened V by 1 base and J by 1 base, and 7 bases separated the two germline ends. The full variable domain, its missing parts supplied by reference TRBV18 and TRBJ2-2, is NAGVMQNPRHLVRRRGQEARLRCSPMKGHSHVYWYRQLPEEGLKFMVYLQKENIIDESGMPKERFSAEFPKEGPSILRIQQVVRGDSAAYFCASSPRQGNTGELFFGEGSRLTVL.

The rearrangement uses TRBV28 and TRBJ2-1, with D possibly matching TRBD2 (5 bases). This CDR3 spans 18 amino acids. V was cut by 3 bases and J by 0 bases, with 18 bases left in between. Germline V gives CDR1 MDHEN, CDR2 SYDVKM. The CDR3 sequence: CASSFSAEVGGSYNEQFF. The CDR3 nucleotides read TGTGCCAGCAGTTTCAGCGCAGAAGTTGGAGGCTCCTACAATGAGCAGTTCTTC.

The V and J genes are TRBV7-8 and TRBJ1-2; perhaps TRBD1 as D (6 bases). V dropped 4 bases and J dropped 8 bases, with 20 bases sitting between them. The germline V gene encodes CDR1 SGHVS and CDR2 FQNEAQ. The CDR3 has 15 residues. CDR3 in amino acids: CASSYQGPTGGGYTF. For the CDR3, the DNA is TGTGCCAGCAGCTATCAGGGGCCTACGGGAGGGGGCTACACCTTC.

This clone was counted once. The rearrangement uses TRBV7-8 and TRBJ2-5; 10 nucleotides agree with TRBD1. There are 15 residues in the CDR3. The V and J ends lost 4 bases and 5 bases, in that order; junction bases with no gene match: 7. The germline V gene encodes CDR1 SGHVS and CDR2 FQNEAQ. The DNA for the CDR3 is TGTGCCAGCAGCTCCTCGACAGGGGGCCGGGAGACCCAGTACTTC. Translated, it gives CASSSSTGGRETQYF. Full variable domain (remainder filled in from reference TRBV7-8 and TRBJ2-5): GAGVSQSPRYKVAKRGQDVALRCDPISGHVSLFWYQQALGQGPEFLTYFQNEAQLDKSGLPSDRFFAERPEGSVSTLKIQRTQQEDSAVYLCASSSSTGGRETQYFGPGTRLLVL.

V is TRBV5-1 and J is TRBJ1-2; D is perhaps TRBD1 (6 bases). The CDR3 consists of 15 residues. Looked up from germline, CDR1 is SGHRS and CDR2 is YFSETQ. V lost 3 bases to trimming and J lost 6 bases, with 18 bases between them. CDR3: CASSSVVGGINGYTF. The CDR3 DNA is TGCGCCAGCAGCTCCGTGGTTGGGGGCATCAATGGCTACACCTTC.

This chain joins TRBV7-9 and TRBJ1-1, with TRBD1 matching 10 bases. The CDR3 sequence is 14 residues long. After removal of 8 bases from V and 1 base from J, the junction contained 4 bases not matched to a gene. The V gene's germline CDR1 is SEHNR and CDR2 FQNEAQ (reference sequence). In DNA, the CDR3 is TGTGCCAGCCGAGGGGACAGGGGGAACACTGAAGCTTTCTTT. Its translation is CASRGDRGNTEAFF.

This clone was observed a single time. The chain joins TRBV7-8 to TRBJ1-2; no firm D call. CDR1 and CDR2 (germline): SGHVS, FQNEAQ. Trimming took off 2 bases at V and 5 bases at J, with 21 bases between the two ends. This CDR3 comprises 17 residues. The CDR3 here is CASSLTTRGGSGYGYTF. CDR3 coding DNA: TGTGCCAGCAGCTTAACCACAAGAGGCGGCTCGGGGTATGGCTACACCTTC.

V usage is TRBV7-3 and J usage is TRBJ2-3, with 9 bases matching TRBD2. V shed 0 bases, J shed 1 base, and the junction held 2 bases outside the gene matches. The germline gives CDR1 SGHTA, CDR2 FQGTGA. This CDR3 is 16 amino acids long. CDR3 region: CASSLTAGGGTDTQYF. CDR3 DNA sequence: TGTGCCAGCAGCTTAACTGCGGGGGGGGGCACAGATACGCAGTATTTT. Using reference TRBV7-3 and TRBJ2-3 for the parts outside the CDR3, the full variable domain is GAGVSQTPSNKVTEKGKYVELRCDPISGHTALYWYRQSLGQGPEFLIYFQGTGAADDSGLPNDRFFAVRPEGSVSTLKIQRTERGDSAVYLCASSLTAGGGTDTQYFGPGTRLTVL.

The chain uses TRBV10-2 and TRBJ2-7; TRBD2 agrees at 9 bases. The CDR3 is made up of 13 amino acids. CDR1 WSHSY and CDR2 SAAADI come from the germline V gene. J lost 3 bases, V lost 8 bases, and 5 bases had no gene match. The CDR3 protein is CASGSGGLYEQYF. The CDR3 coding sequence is TGCGCCAGCGGAAGCGGGGGGCTCTACGAGCAGTACTTC.

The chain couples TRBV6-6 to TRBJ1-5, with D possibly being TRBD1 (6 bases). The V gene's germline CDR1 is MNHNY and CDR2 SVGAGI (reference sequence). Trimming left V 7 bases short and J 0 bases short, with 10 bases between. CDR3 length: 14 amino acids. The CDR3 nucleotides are TGTGCCAGCACGGGACAATATAGCAATCAGCCCCAGCATTTT. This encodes CASTGQYSNQPQHF.

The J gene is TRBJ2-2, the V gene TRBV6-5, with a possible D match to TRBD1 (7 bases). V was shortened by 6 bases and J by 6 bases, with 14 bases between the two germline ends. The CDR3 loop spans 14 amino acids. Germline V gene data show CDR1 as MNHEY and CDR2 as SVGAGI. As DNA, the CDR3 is TGTGCCAGCAGAAGACAGGGACTTCCCGGGGAGCTGTTTTTT. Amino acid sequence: CASRRQGLPGELFF.